This T cell receptor (beta chain) was retrieved from a study of cytomegalovirus exposure and HLA in healthy donors. Nominally healthy donors were sampled, though unrecorded immune exposures were likely. PCR employed 60 Vbeta and 13 Jbeta primers. TCRdb's table, derived via immunoSEQ multiplex PCR, lists solely in-frame clones and lacks some. The data contain around 130,000 clones, around 77% of them seen just once; the ten biggest clones take up 5.3%. Germline-derived CDR1 and CDR2 are MNHNY and SVGAGI (reference sequence). Trimming pared 8 bases from V and 3 bases from J, leaving 8 bases between. There are 11 residues in the CDR3. This clone has just one count.

The chain combines TRBV6-6 with TRBJ2-7; maybe TRBD2 (5 bases). This sequence was found in a man aged 25 to 40 in good health and CMV-seronegative. The sample taken for sequencing was PBMCs. CDR3 residues: CASGRVYEQYF. CDR3 DNA sequence: TGTGCCAGCGGGAGAGTCTACGAGCAGTACTTC.